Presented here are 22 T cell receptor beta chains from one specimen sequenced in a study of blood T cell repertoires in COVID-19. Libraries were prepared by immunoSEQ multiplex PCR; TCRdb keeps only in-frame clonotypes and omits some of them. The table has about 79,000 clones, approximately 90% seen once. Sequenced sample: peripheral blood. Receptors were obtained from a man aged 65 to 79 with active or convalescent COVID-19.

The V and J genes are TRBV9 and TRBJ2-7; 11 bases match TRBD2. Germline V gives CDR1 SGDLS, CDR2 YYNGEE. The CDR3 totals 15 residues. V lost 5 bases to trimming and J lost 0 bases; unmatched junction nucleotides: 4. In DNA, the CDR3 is TGTGCCAGCAGTCTAGCGGGAGGCTCCTCCTACGAGCAGTACTTC. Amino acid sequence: CASSLAGGSSYEQYF.

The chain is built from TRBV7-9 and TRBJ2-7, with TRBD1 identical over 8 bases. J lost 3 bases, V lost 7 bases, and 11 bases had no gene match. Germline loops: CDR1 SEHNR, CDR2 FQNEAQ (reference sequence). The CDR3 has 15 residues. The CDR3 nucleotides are TGTGCCAGCATTAAAATAACGGGGACAGGCTACGAGCAGTACTTC. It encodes CASIKITGTGYEQYF.

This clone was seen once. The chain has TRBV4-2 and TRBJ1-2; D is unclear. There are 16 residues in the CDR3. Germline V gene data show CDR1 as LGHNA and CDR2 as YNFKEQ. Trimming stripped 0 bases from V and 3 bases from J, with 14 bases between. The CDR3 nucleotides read TGTGCCAGCAGCCAAGAAGCGTCGCTGGAGTACTATGGCTACACCTTC. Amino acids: CASSQEASLEYYGYTF.

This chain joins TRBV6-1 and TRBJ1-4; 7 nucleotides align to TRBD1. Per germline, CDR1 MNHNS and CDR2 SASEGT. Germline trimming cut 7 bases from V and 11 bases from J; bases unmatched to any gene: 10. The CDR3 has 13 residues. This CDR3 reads CASTIQGDLKLFF. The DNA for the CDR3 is TGTGCCAGCACGATTCAGGGGGACCTCAAACTGTTTTTT.

The CDR3 region is CAWTGGQGAPFDGYTF. In nucleotides, the CDR3 is TGTGCCTGGACCGGGGGACAGGGGGCGCCTTTTGATGGCTACACCTTC. The chain is built from TRBV30 and TRBJ1-2; 12 positions match TRBD1. The germline gives CDR1 GTSNPN, CDR2 SVGIG (reference sequence). V was pared by 4 bases and J by 6 bases, with 12 bases of the junction left unmatched. This CDR3 is 16 amino acids long.

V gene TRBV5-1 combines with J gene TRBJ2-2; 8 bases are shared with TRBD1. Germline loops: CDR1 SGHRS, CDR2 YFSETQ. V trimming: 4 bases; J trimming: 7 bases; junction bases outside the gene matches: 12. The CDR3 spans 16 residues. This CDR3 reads CASSPLRPGGHGELFF. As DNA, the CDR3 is TGCGCCAGCAGCCCGCTGCGTCCAGGGGGCCACGGGGAGCTGTTTTTT. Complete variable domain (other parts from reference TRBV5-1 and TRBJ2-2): KAGVTQTPRYLIKTRGQQVTLSCSPISGHRSVSWYQQTPGQGLQFLFEYFSETQRNKGNFPGRFSGRQFSNSRSEMNVSTLELGDSALYLCASSPLRPGGHGELFFGEGSRLTVL.

This chain's CDR3 is CASSRENTEAFF. The CDR3 region has the DNA TGTGCCAGCTCTAGAGAGAACACTGAAGCTTTCTTT. J is TRBJ1-1 and V is TRBV27; D is unclear. The V gene's germline CDR1 is MNHEY and CDR2 SMNVEV (reference sequence). The CDR3 is 12 amino acids. V lost 8 bases to trimming and J lost 1 base, with 8 bases between them.

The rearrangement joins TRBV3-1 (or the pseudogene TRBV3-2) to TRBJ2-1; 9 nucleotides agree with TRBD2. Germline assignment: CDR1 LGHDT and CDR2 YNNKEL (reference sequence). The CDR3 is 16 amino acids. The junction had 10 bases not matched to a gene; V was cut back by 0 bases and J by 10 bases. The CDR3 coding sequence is TGTGCCAGCAGCCAAGATCTCGCTAGCGGGATAGAGGAGCAGTTCTTC. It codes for CASSQDLASGIEEQFF.

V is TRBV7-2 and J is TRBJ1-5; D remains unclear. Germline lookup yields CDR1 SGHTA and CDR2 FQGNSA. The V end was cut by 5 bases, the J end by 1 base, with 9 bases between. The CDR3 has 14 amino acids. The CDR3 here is CASSAVSSNQPQHF. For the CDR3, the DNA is TGTGCCAGCAGCGCGGTATCAAGCAATCAGCCCCAGCATTTT. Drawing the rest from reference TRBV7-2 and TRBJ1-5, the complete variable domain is GAGVSQSPSNKVTEKGKDVELRCDPISGHTALYWYRQSLGQGLEFLIYFQGNSAPDKSGLPSDRFSAERTGGSVSTLTIQRTQQEDSAVYLCASSAVSSNQPQHFGDGTRLSIL.

The CDR3 DNA reads as TGTGCCAGCAGTTTAACAGGGGCCTTAATGAACACTGAAGCTTTCTTT. Its translation is CASSLTGALMNTEAFF. This chain links TRBV27 with TRBJ1-1; 7 bases agree with TRBD1. The CDR3 runs to 16 residues. The germline V gene has CDR1 MNHEY and CDR2 SMNVEV (reference sequence). Trimming took 2 bases from V and 0 from J; bases not matched to a gene: 6.

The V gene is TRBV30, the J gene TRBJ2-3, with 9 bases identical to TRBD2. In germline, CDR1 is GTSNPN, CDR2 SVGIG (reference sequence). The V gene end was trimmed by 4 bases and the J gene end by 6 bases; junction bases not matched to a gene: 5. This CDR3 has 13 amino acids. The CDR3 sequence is CAWTSGMLDTQYF. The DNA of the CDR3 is TGTGCCTGGACTAGCGGGATGCTCGATACGCAGTATTTT.

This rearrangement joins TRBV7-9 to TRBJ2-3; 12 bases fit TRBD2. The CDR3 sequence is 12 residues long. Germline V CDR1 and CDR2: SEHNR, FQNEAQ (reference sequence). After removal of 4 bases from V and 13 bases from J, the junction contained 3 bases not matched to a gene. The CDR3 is CASSSSSGREYF. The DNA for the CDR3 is TGTGCCAGCAGCTCCTCTAGCGGGAGGGAGTATTTT.

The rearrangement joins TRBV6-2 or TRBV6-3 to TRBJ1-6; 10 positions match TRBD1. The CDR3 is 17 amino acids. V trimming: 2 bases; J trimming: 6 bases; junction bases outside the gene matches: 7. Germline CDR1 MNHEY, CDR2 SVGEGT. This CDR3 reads CASSYGPGQGLNSPLHF. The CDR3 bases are TGTGCCAGCAGTTACGGGCCGGGACAGGGGCTTAATTCACCCCTCCACTTT.

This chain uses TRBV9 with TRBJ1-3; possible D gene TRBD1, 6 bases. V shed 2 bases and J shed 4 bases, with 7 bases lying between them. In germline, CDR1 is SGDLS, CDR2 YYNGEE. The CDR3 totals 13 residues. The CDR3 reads CASSVDRGNTIYF. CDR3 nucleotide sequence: TGTGCCAGCAGCGTGGACAGAGGAAACACCATATATTTT.

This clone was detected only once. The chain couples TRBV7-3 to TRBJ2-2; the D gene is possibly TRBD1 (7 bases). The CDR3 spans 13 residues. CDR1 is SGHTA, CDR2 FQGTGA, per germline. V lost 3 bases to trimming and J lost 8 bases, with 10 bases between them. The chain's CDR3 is CASSLTGRGELFF. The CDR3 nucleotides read TGTGCCAGCAGCTTGACAGGGAGGGGGGAGCTGTTTTTT.

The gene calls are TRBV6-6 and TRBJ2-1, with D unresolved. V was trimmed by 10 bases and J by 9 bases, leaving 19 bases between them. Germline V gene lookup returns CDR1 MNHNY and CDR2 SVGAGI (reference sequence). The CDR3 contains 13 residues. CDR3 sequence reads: CANAGSHTGEQFF. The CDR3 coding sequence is TGTGCCAACGCCGGCTCTCACACGGGTGAGCAGTTCTTC.

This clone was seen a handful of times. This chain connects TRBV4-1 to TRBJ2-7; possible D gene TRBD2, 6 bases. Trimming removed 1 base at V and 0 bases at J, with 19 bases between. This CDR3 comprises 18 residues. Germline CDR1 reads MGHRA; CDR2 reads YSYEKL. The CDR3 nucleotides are TGCGCCAGCAGCCAAGCTCCTACAGCGGGTCTGAGCTCCTACGAGCAGTACTTC. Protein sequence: CASSQAPTAGLSSYEQYF.

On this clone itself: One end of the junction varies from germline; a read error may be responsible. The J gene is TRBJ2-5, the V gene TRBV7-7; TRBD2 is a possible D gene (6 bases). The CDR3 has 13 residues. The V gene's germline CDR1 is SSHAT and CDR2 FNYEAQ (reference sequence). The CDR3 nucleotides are TGTGCTAGCAGCTTAGTGGGGGGTCAGACCCAGTACTTC. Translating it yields CASSLVGGQTQYF.

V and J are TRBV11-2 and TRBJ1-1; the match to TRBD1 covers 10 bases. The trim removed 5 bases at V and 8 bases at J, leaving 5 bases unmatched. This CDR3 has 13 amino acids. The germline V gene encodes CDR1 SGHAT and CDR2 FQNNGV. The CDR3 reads CASSVDRGREAFF. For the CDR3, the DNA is TGTGCCAGCAGCGTTGACAGGGGGCGCGAAGCTTTCTTT.

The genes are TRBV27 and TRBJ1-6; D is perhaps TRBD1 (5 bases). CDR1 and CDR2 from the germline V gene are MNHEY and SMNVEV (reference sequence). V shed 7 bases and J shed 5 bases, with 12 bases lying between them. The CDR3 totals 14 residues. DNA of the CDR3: TGTGCCAGCATGGAGGGGCGGGATAATTCACCCCTCCACTTT. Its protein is CASMEGRDNSPLHF.

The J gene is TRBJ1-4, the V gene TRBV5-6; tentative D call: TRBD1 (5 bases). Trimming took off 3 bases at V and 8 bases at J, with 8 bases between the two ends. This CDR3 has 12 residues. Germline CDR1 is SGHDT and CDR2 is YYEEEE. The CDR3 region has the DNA TGTGCCAGCAGCTCCGGGGGGGAAAAACTGTTTTTT. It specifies CASSSGGEKLFF.

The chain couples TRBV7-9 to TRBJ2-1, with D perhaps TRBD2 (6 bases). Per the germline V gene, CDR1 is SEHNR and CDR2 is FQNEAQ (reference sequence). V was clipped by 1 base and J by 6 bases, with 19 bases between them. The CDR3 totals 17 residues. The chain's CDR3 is CASSLGATVRGGNEQFF. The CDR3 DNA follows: TGTGCCAGCAGCTTAGGGGCGACAGTACGGGGAGGCAATGAGCAGTTCTTC.